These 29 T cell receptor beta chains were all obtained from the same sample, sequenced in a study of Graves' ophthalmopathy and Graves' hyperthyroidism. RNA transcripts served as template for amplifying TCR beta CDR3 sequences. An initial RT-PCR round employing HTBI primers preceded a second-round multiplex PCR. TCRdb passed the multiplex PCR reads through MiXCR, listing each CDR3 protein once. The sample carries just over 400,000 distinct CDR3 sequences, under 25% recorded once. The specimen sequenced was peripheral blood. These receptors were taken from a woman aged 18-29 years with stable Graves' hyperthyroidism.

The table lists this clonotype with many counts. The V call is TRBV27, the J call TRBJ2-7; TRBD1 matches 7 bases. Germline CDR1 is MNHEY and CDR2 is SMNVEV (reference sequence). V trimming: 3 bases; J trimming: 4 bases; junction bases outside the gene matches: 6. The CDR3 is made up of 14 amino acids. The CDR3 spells CASSFSGGSYEQYF. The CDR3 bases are TGTGCCAGCAGTTTCTCAGGGGGAAGTTACGAGCAGTACTTC.

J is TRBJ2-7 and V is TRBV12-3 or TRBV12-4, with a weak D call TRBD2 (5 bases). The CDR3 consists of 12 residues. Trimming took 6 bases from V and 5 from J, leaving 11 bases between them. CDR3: CASRTGIDEQYF. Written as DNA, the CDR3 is TGTGCCAGCAGGACCGGGATCGACGAGCAGTACTTC.

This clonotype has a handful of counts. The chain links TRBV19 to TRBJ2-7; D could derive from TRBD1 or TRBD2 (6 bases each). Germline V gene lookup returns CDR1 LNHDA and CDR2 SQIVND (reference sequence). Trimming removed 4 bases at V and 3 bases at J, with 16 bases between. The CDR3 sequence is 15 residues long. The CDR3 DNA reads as TGTGCCAGTAGTACACAGGGCCGGGGGTTCTACGAGCAGTACTTC. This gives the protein CASSTQGRGFYEQYF.

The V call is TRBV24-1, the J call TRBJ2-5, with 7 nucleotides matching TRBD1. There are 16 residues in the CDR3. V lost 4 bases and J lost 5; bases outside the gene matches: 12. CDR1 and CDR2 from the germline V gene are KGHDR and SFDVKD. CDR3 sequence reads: CATSDLGRGSGETQYF. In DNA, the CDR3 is TGTGCCACCAGTGACCTCGGCAGGGGGTCAGGGGAGACCCAGTACTTC.

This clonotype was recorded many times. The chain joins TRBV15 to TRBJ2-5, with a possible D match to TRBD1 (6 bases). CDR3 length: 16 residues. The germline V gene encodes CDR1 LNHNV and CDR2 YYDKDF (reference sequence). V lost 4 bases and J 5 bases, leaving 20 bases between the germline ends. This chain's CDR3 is CATSKGGGRGRETQYF. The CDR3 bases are TGTGCCACCAGCAAAGGGGGTGGCAGGGGCCGTGAGACCCAGTACTTC. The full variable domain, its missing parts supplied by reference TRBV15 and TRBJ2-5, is DAMVIQNPRYQVTQFGKPVTLSCSQTLNHNVMYWYQQKSSQAPKLLFHYYDKDFNNEADTPDNFQSRRPNTSFCFLDIRSPGLGDTAMYLCATSKGGGRGRETQYFGPGTRLLVL.

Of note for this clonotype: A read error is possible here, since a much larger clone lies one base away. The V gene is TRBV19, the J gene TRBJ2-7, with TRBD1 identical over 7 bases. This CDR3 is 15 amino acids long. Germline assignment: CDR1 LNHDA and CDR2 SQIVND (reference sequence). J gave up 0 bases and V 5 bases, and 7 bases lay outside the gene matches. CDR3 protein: CASSDPGGCSYEQYF. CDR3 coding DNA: TGTGCCAGTAGTGACCCAGGGGGATGCTCCTACGAGCAGTACTTC.

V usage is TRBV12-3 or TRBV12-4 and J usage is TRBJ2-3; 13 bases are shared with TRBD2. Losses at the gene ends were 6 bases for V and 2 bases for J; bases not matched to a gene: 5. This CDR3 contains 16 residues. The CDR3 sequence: CASRKGTSGVTDTQYF. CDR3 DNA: TGTGCCAGCAGGAAGGGGACTAGCGGGGTCACAGATACGCAGTATTTT.

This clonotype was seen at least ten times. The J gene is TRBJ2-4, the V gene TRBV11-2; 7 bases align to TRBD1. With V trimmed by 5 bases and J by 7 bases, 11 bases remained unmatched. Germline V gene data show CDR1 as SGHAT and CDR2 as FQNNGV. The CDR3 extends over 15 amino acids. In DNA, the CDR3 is TGTGCCAGCAGCCTCACAGGGGCTCATCCCAACATTCAGTACTTC. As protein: CASSLTGAHPNIQYF.

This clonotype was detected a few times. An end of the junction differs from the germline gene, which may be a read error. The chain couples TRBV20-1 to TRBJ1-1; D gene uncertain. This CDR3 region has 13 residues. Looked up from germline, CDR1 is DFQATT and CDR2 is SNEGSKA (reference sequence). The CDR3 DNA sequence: TGCTGTGCTAGGCAGGAAGTGGAAACTGAAGCTTTCTTT. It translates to CCARQEVETEAFF.

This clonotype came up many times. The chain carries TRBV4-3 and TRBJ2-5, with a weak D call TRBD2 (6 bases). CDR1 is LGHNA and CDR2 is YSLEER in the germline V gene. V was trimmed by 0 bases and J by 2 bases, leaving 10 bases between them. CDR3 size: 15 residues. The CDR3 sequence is CASSQDPSVQETQYF. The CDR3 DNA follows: TGCGCCAGCAGCCAAGATCCTAGCGTTCAAGAGACCCAGTACTTC.

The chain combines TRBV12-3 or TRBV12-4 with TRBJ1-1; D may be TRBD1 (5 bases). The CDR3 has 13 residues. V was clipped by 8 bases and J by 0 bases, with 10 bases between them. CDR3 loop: CASRGRLNTEAFF. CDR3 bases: TGTGCCAGCCGGGGACGGTTGAACACTGAAGCTTTCTTT.

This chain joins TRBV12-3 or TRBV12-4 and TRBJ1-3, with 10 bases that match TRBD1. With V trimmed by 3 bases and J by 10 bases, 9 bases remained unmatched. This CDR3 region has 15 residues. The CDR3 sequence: CASSLRTGGVNTIYF. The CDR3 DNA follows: TGTGCCAGCAGTTTGAGGACAGGGGGGGTAAATACCATATATTTT.

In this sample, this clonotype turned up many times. CDR3 DNA sequence: TGTGCCAGTTATAGGGCAACAAACACCGGGGAGCTGTTTTTT. It encodes CASYRATNTGELFF. The chain has TRBV7-9 and TRBJ2-2, with unresolved D. The ends were cut back, 9 bases at V and 2 bases at J, with 13 bases in the middle. CDR1 and CDR2 from the germline V gene are SEHNR and FQNEAQ (reference sequence). The CDR3 is made up of 14 amino acids.

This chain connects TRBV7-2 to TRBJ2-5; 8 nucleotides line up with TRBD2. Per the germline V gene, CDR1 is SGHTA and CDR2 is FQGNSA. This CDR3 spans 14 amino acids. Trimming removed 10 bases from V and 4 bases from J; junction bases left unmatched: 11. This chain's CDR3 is CATLSRAGAETQYF. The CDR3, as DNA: TGTGCCACCTTATCTAGAGCGGGGGCAGAGACCCAGTACTTC.

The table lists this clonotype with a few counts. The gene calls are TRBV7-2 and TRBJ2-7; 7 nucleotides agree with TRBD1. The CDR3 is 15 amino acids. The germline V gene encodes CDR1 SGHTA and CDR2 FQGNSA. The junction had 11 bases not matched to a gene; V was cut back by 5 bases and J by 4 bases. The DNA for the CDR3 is TGTGCCAGCAGCCGAACAGCTGACAGGGTTTACGAGCAGTACTTC. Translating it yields CASSRTADRVYEQYF.

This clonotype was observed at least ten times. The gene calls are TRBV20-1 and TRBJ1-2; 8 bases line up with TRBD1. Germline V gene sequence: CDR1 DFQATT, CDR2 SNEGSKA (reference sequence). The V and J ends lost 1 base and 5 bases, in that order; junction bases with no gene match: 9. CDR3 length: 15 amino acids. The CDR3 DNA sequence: TGCAGTGCTAGAGTGGGGCAGGGGGCAGAGTATGGCTACACCTTC. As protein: CSARVGQGAEYGYTF.

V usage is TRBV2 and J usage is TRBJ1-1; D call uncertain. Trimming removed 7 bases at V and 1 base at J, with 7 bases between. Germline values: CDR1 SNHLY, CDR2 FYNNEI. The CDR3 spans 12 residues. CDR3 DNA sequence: TGTGCCAGCATTTGGGAGAACACTGAAGCTTTCTTT. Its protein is CASIWENTEAFF.

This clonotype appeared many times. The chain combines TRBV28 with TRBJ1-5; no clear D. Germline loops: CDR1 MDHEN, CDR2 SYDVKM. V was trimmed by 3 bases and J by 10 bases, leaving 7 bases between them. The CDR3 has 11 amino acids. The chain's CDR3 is CASSLTRPQHF. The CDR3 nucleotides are TGTGCCAGCAGTTTGACTCGTCCCCAGCATTTT.

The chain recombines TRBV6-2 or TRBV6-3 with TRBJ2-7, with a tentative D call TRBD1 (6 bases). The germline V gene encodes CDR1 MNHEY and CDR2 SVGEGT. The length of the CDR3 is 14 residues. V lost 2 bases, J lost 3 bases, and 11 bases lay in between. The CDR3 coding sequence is TGTGCCAGCAGTTACGAGGGGGATGGCTACGAGCAGTACTTC. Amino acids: CASSYEGDGYEQYF.

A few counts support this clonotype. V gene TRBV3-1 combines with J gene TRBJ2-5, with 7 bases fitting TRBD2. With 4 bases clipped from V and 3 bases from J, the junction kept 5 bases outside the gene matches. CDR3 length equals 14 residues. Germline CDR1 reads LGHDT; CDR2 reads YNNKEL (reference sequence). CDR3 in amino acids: CASSPRTREETQYF. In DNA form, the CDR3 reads TGTGCCAGCAGCCCACGGACTAGAGAAGAGACCCAGTACTTC.

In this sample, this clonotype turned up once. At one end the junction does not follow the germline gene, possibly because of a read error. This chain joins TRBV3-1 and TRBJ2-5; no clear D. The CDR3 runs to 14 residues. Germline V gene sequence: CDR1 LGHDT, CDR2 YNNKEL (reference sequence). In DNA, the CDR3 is TGTGTCAGCAGCCCCGGCTATAGTTCGCAGACCCAGTACTTC. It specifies CVSSPGYSSQTQYF.

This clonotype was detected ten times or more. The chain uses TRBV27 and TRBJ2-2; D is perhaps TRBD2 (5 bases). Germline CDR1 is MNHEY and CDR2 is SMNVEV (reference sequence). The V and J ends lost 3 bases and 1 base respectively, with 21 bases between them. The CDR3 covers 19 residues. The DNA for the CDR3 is TGTGCCAGCAGTTTCCGACTTATACGTTTACGGGAGAACACCGGGGAGCTGTTTTTT. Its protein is CASSFRLIRLRENTGELFF.

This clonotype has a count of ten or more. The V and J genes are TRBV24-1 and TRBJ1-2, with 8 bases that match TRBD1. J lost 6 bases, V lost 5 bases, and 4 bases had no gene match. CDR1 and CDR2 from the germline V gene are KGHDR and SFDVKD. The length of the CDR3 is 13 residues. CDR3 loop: CATSALDRDGYTF. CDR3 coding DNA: TGTGCCACCAGTGCCCTGGACAGGGATGGCTACACCTTC.

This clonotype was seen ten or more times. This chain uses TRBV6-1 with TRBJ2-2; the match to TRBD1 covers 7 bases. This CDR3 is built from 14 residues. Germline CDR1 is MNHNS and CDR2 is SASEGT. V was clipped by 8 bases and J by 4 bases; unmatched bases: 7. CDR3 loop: CASQQGWGTGELFF. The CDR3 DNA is TGTGCCAGCCAACAGGGGTGGGGCACCGGGGAGCTGTTTTTT.

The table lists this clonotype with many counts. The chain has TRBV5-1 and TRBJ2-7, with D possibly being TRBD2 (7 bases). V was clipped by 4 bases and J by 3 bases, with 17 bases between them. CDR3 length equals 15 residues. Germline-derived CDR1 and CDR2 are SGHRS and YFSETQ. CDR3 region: CASSLRVGGLYEQYF. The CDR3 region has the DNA TGCGCCAGCAGCCTCCGGGTCGGGGGGCTCTACGAGCAGTACTTC.

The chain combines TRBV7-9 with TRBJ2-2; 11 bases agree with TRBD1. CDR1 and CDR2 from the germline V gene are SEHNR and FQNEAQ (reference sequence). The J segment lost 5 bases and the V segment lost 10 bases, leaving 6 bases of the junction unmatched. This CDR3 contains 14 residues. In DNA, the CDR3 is TGTGCCACCGGACAGGGGGCAAGAACCGGGGAGCTGTTTTTT. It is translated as CATGQGARTGELFF.

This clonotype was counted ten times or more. CDR3 nucleotide sequence: TGTGCCAGCAGCTTCACCCCCTCTGGGGCCAACGTCCTGACTTTC. Translated: CASSFTPSGANVLTF. This rearrangement joins TRBV7-2 to TRBJ2-6; D not resolved. Trimming left V 3 bases short and J 0 bases short, with 6 bases between. The germline V gene has CDR1 SGHTA and CDR2 FQGNSA. The CDR3 contains 15 residues.

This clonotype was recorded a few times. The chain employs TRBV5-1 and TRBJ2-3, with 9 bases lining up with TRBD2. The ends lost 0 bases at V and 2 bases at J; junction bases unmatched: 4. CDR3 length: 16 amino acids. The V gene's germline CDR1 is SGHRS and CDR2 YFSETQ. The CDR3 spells CASSLGLAEDTDTQYF. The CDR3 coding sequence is TGCGCCAGCAGCTTGGGACTAGCGGAAGACACAGATACGCAGTATTTT.

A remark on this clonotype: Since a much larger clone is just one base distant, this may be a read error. CDR3 bases: TGTGCCAGCAGCGGGACGACCGTTGATCAGCCCCAGCATTTT. Protein: CASSGTTVDQPQHF. The rearrangement uses TRBV2 and TRBJ1-5, with a weak D call TRBD1 (5 bases). Trimming removed 6 bases at V and 5 bases at J, with 14 bases between. This CDR3 is 14 amino acids long. Looked up from germline, CDR1 is SNHLY and CDR2 is FYNNEI.